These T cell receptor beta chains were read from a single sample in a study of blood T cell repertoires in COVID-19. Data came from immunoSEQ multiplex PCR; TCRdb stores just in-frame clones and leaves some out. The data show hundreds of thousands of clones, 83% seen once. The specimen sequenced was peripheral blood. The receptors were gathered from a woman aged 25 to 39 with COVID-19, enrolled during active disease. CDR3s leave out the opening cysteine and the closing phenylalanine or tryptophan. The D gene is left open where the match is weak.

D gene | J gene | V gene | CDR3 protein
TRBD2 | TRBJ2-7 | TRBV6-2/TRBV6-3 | ASSYFTGTSGPYEQY
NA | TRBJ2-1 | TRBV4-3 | ASSQDRDFSYNEQF
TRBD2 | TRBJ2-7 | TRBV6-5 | ASSWTSGIYEQY
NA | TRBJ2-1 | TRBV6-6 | ASSYGSPTYNEQF
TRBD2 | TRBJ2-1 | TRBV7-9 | ASRPGLAGLGDEQF
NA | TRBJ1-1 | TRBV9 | ASSVRTVNTEAF
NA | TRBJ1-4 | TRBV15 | ATSTIRRGGNEKLF
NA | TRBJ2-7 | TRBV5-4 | ASSFGLGYEQY
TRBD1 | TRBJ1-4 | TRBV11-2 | ASSPWSQGAGEKLF
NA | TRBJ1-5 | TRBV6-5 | AGSGKNGLNQPQH
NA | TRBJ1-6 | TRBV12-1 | ASSPGALGSPPLH
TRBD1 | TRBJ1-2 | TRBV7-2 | ASSLDRTGGGYT
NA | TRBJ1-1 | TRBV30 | AWARQLNTEAF
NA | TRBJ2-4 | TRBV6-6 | ASSPLGQPLAKNIQY
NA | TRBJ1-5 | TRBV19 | ASSIAYTGNQPQH
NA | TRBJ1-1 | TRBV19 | ASTAGLAEAF
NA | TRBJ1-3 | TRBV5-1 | ASSLGRPQVPGNTIY
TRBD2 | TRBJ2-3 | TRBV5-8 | ASSLAWTSGGAGTDTQY
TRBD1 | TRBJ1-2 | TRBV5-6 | ASRLQGVGYT
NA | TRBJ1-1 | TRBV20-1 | SATGTPSFG
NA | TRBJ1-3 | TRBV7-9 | ASSFGTLSSGNTIY
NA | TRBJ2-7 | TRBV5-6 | ASSLGGSSYEQY
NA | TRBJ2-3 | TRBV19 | ARREVRGGDTQY
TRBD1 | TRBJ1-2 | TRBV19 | ASSMASDRAFRSGYGYT
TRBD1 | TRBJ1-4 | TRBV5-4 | ASSQTGTENEKLF
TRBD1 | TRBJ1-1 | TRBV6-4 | ASSRGQGNTEAF
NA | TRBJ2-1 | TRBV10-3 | AISAGQFSSYNEQF
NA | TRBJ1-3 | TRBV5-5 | ASSVDTGNTIY
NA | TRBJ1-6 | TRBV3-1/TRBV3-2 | ASSSTVGNSPLH
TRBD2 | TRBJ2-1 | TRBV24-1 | ATSDRAGGPYNEQF
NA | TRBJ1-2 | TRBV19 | ASSITSGTLLGYT
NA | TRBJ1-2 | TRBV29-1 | SVRGAEANYGYT
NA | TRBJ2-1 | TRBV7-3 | ASSLTSGSDEQF
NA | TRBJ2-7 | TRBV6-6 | ASRIAGSTYEQY
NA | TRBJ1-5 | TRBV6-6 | ASSLGGGHYSNQPQH
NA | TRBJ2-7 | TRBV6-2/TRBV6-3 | ASSYSSAREQY
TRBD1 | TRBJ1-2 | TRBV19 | ASSLRDRGGYT
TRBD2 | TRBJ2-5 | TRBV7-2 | ASSLASGGAGETQY
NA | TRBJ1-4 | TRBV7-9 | ASSPGVGQDAEKLF
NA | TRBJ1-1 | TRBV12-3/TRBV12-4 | ASSLLRGEAF
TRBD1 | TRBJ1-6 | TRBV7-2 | ASSPRRTGGYNSPLH
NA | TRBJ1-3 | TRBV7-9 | ASSSRDTEGNTIY
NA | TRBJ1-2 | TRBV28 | ASSLSVPGGYGYT